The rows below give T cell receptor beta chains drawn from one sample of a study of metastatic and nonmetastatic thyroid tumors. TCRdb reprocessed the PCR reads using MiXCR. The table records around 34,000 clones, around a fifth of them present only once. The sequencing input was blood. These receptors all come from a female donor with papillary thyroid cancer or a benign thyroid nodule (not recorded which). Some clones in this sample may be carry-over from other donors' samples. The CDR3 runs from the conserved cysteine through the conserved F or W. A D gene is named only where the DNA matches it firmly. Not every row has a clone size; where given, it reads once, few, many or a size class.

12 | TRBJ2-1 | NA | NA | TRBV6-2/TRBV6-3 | TGTGCCAGCAGTTACTCAGTGGGTGAGCAGTTCTTC | CASSYSVGEQFF
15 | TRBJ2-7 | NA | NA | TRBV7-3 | TGTGCCAGCAGCTTATCAGGTGACAGTTACTACGAGCAGTACTTC | CASSLSGDSYYEQYF
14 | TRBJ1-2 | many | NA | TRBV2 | TGTGCCAGCAATACCGCCTCGGGTTCCGAGGGCTACACCTTC | CASNTASGSEGYTF
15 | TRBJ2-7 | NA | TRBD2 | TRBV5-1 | TGCGCCAGCAGCTTGGCTAGCGGGAGCGGTTACGAGCAGTACTTC | CASSLASGSGYEQYF
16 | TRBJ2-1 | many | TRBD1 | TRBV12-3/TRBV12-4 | TGTGCCAGCAGCAAACCCGGGACAGGGAGGTTGAATGAGCAGTTCTTC | CASSKPGTGRLNEQFF
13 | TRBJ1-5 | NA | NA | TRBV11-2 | TGTGCCAGCAGCTTAGATCGGAGTCAGCCCCAGCATTTT | CASSLDRSQPQHF
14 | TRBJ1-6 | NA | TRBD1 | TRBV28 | TGTGCCAGCAGTTCCGGGACAGGGGGCCTACCCCTCCACTTT | CASSSGTGGLPLHF
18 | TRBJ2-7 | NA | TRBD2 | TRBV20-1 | TGCAGTGCTAGACAGGACGTCGGTAGGACTAGCGCTTTCTACGAGCAGTACTTC | CSARQDVGRTSAFYEQYF
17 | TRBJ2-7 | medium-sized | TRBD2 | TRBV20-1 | TGCAGTGCTAGAGATACTAGCGGACCAGTTGCCTCCTACGAGCAGTACTTC | CSARDTSGPVASYEQYF
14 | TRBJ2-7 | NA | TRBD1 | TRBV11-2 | TGTGCCAAGGGGACAGGGCGCTTCTCCTACGAGCAGTACTTC | CAKGTGRFSYEQYF
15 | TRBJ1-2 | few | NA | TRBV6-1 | TGTGCCAGCAGTGACCCGTTCTCCGGGAACTATGGCTACACCTTC | CASSDPFSGNYGYTF
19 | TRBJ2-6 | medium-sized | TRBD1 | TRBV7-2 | TGTGCCAGCAGCTTAGCAGGGACAGGGGGCCCATCTGGGGCCAACGTCCTGACTTTC | CASSLAGTGGPSGANVLTF
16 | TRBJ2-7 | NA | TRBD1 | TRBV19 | TGTGCCAGTAGTAGAACCCCGGGACAGGGAACTTACGAGCAGTACTTC | CASSRTPGQGTYEQYF
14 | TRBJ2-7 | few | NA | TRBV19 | TGTGCCAGTAGTTCTACTGGGGCTACCTACGAGCAGTACTTC | CASSSTGATYEQYF
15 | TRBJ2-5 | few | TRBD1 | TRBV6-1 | TGTGCCAGCTTTCTTGGGACAGGGCGTTGGGAGACCCAGTACTTC | CASFLGTGRWETQYF
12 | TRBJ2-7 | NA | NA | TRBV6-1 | TGTGCCAGCAGCGACGGATCCTACGAGCAGTACTTC | CASSDGSYEQYF
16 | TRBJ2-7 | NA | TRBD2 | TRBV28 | TGTGCCTCCCCCCCGGGGCTAGCGGGAGGGCCGGAGGAGCAGTACTTC | CASPPGLAGGPEEQYF
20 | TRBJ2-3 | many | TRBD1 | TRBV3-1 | TGTGCCAGCAGCCCAAGAAACCCGCGCAGACAGGGGGGACGCACAGATACGCAGTATTTT | CASSPRNPRRQGGRTDTQYF
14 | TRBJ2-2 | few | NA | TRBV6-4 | TGTGCCAGCAGTACCGGGACGGACACCGGGGAGCTGTTTTTT | CASSTGTDTGELFF
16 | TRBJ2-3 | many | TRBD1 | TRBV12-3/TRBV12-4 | TGTGCCAGCAGTTCATGGGGACAGGGGCGTCCAGATACGCAGTATTTT | CASSSWGQGRPDTQYF
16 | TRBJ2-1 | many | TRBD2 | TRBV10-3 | TGTGCCATCAGTGATTCTAGCGGGGGGGTCAACAATGAGCAGTTCTTC | CAISDSSGGVNNEQFF
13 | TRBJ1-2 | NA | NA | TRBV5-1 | TGCGCCAGCAGCCCAGTGGTCGAATATGGCTACACCTTC | CASSPVVEYGYTF
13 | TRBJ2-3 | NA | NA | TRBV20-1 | TGCAGTGCTAGGCAGCAGGGGAGGGATACGCAGTATTTT | CSARQQGRDTQYF
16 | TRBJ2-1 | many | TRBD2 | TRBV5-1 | TGCGCCAGCAGCTTGGGACTAGCGGGAGGGTACAATGAGCAGTTCTTC | CASSLGLAGGYNEQFF
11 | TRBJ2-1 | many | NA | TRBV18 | TGTGCCAGCTCACGTCTTGATGAGCAGTTCTTC | CASSRLDEQFF
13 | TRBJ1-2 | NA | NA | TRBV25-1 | TGTGCCAGCAGTGACTTCGGAGGGGATGGCTACACCTTC | CASSDFGGDGYTF
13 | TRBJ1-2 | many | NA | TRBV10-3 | TGTGCCATCAGTGAGGGGCCTAACTATGGCTACACCTTC | CAISEGPNYGYTF
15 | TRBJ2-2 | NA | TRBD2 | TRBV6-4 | TGTGCCAGCAGTGACACTAGCGGGAGCACCGGGGAGCTGTTTTTT | CASSDTSGSTGELFF
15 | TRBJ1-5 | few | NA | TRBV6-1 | TGTGCCAGCAGTCCCCCCGCCGCAGGCAATCAGCCCCAGCATTTT | CASSPPAAGNQPQHF
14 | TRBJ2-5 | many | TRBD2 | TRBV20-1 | TGCAGTGCCCTTGGACTAGCGGGGGGAGAGACCCAGTACTTC | CSALGLAGGETQYF
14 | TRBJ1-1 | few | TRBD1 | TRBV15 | TGTGCCACCCGACTGATTGACAGGGGCACTGAAGCTTTCTTT | CATRLIDRGTEAFF
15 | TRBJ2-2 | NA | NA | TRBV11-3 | TGTGCCAGCAGCTTAGTAGGGGACGGTGGCGGGGAGCTGTTTTTT | CASSLVGDGGGELFF
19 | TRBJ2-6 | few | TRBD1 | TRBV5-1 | TGCGCCAGCAGCCCCTTATTGGGACAGACCCGCTCTGGGGCCAACGTCCTGACTTTC | CASSPLLGQTRSGANVLTF
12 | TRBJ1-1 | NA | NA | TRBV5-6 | TGTGCCAGCAGCTTCAGGAGAAGTGAAGCTTTCTTT | CASSFRRSEAFF
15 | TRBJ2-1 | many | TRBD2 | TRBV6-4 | TGTGCCAGCAGTGAGGGGAGCGGGAGGGCGAATGAGCAGTTCTTC | CASSEGSGRANEQFF
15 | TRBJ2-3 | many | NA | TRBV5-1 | TGCGCCAGCAGCTTGGCCCCCCACAGGGAAGATACGCAGTATTTT | CASSLAPHREDTQYF
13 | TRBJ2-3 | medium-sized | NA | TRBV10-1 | TGCGCCAGCAGTGAGGCTGGGACAGATACGCAGTATTTT | CASSEAGTDTQYF
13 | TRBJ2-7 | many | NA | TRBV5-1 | TGCGCCAGCAGCTTGGATTCTGGAGCCGAGCAGTACTTC | CASSLDSGAEQYF
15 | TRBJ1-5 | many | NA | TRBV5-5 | TGTGCCAGCAGCTTGGAAACCTATAGCAATCAGCCCCAGCATTTT | CASSLETYSNQPQHF